This is a list of T cell receptor beta chains from one sample in a study of neurological immune-mediated disorders. TCRdb redid the calling of the 5' RACE reads with MiXCR, one entry per CDR3 protein. The table has more than 50,000 distinct CDR3 sequences, 10% to 12% seen once; the top ten hold about 2%. The sequencing sample was made of PBMCs. These receptors all stem from a man aged 55 to 70 in good health. Each CDR3 is given with its conserved first and last residue. The order of the fields is V gene, D gene, J gene, clone size, CDR3 DNA, CDR3 protein. D genes are given only for firm matches. Size tells how often a clone was seen (once, few, many) or the class of an expanded clone, and some rows leave it out.

TRBV12-3/TRBV12-4	-	TRBJ1-2	many	TGTGCCAGCAGTTTAGCCGGGGGTGGCTACACCTTC	CASSLAGGGYTF
TRBV18	-	TRBJ1-1	many	TGTGCCAGCTCCCCGTCGCCCACTGAAGCTTTCTTT	CASSPSPTEAFF
TRBV5-1	TRBD2	TRBJ2-1	many	TGCGCCAGCAGCTTGACTAGCGGGGGGGCTTCCGGAGAGTTCTTC	CASSLTSGGASGEFF
TRBV5-1	-	TRBJ2-6	-	TGCGCCAGCAGCCTCACCCAGTGGGCGGGACGCTCTGGGGCCAACGTCCTGACTTTC	CASSLTQWAGRSGANVLTF
TRBV7-9	-	TRBJ1-2	-	TGTGCCAGCAGCTCAGAGACAGGCTTGGGGTATGGCTACACCTTC	CASSSETGLGYGYTF
TRBV18	TRBD1	TRBJ2-1	many	TGTGCCAGCTCACCACCGGGACAGGGGGACTACAATGAGCAGTTCTTC	CASSPPGQGDYNEQFF
TRBV5-6	-	TRBJ2-4	many	TGTGCCAGCAGCTTGGCGGGGAGACTTGACAAAAACATTCAGTACTTC	CASSLAGRLDKNIQYF
TRBV7-2	TRBD2	TRBJ2-5	many	TGTGCCAGCAGCATCCGGGGGGGGCAAGAGACCCAGTACTTC	CASSIRGGQETQYF
TRBV6-6	-	TRBJ2-7	many	TGTGCCAGCAGTTCCCCGGGCTTGAGCTCCTACGAGCAGTACTTC	CASSSPGLSSYEQYF
TRBV20-1	-	TRBJ2-4	many	TGCAGTGCCACCTCGGAACAGGTCATAGCCAAAAACATTCAGTACTTC	CSATSEQVIAKNIQYF
TRBV5-1	TRBD2	TRBJ2-5	-	TGCGCCAGCAGCTTGGTCTGGGGTCTGGCTGGATTAGCGGGGGGAGAAGAGACCCAGTACTTC	CASSLVWGLAGLAGGEETQYF
TRBV7-2	-	TRBJ2-5	many	TGTGCCAGCAGCTTAGAAGGGCGTGGGACAGAGACCCAGTACTTC	CASSLEGRGTETQYF
TRBV5-1	TRBD2	TRBJ2-5	many	TGCGCCAGCAGCTCACCGGGACTAGCGGAAGAGACCCAGTACTTC	CASSSPGLAEETQYF
TRBV7-2	-	TRBJ1-1	many	TGTGCCAGCAGCCCCAAAACAGGGTCTGGTGAAGCTTTCTTT	CASSPKTGSGEAFF
TRBV9	-	TRBJ2-7	many	TGTGCCAGCAGCGTAGATCCCGGCTCCTACGAGCAGTACTTC	CASSVDPGSYEQYF
TRBV5-1	TRBD1	TRBJ1-1	-	TGCGCCAGCAGCCCGGGCCCGGGACAGGGGAGGGAAGCTTTCTTT	CASSPGPGQGREAFF
TRBV20-1	-	TRBJ2-7	many	TGCAGTGCTAAGGAGGGGCCAGACTACGAGCAGTACTTC	CSAKEGPDYEQYF
TRBV6-2/TRBV6-3	TRBD1	TRBJ2-1	many	TGTGCCAGCAATGACCAGGGGGCGAATGAGCAGTTCTTC	CASNDQGANEQFF
TRBV9	-	TRBJ1-4	-	TGTGCCAGCAGCGTAGTTGGGGGGGCGCATGAAAAACTGTTTTTT	CASSVVGGAHEKLFF
TRBV11-2	-	TRBJ1-1	-	TGTGCCAGCAGCTTAAGTACCTGGGGGTCGGGCACTGAAGCTTTCTTT	CASSLSTWGSGTEAFF
TRBV20-1	-	TRBJ1-1	many	TGCAGTGCTGGGCAGGGTCCCCCTGAAGCTTTCTTT	CSAGQGPPEAFF
TRBV14	-	TRBJ1-1	-	TGTGCCAGTAGCCATGGACCGCTGATTGAAGCTTTCTTT	CASSHGPLIEAFF
TRBV20-1	-	TRBJ1-1	many	TGCAGTGCTAGAGATTTCGGGGGCACTGAAGCTTTCTTT	CSARDFGGTEAFF
TRBV5-1	-	TRBJ1-6	many	TGCGCCAGCAGGTCGACAGCCGATAATTCACCCCTCCACTTT	CASRSTADNSPLHF
TRBV7-9	TRBD1	TRBJ2-2	many	TGTGCCAGCAGCCCCGGGACAGGGGGGATCGGGGAGCTGTTTTTT	CASSPGTGGIGELFF
TRBV29-1	TRBD2	TRBJ2-1	many	TGCAGCGTGATCCCTAGCGGGGTGAGGGAGCAGTTCTTC	CSVIPSGVREQFF
TRBV7-2	-	TRBJ2-7	few	TGTGCCAGCAGCTTCGGGAACGAGCAGTACTTC	CASSFGNEQYF
TRBV28	TRBD1	TRBJ1-1	many	TGTGCCAGCAGTCCCAGGGGGCACGCTGAAGCTTTCTTT	CASSPRGHAEAFF
TRBV7-8	TRBD1	TRBJ1-4	many	TGTGCCAGCAGCTTAACGGGCGGACAGGGCCCCAATGAAAAACTGTTTTTT	CASSLTGGQGPNEKLFF